This is a list of T cell receptor beta chains from one sample in a study of regulatory T cells in long-lasting Graves disease. MiXCR was run by TCRdb on the multiplex PCR reads, yielding one entry per CDR3 protein. The data contain about 540,000 distinct CDR3 sequences, approximately 12% of them singletons. This same sample was also taken into another study, of T cells in Graves' hyperthyroidism and ophthalmopathy.

The sample in question was peripheral blood mononuclear cells (PBMCs), obtained at new diagnosis, from a patient treated with antithyroid drugs. Receptors were obtained from a man aged 25 to 40 with Graves disease. Both conserved end residues are part of each CDR3. The D gene is left open where the match is weak. Where a row states a size, it is once, few, many or the class of an expanded clone; other rows omit it.

clone size | CDR3 length | J gene | V gene | D gene | CDR3 DNA | CDR3 protein
many | 14 | TRBJ1-2 | TRBV30 | NA | TGTGCCTGGAGAAGGGACCCGGAGAGCTATGGCTACACCTTC | CAWRRDPESYGYTF
many | 13 | TRBJ2-5 | TRBV20-1 | NA | TGCAGTGCTAGAGTCGGGCTACAAGAGACCCAGTACTTC | CSARVGLQETQYF
many | 14 | TRBJ1-1 | TRBV5-1 | NA | TGCGCCAGCAGTTTGAGAACACTGAACACTGAAGCTTTCTTT | CASSLRTLNTEAFF
many | 15 | TRBJ2-7 | TRBV12-3/TRBV12-4 | NA | TGTGCCAGCAGTGTGAAGGGGGGTCCAGGGAACGAGCAGTACTTC | CASSVKGGPGNEQYF
many | 13 | TRBJ2-6 | TRBV2 | NA | TGTGCCAGCACGGGGAACTTGGCCAACGTCCTGACTTTC | CASTGNLANVLTF
many | 11 | TRBJ1-1 | TRBV30 | NA | TGTGCCTGGAGTGTGGGGAATTCGGCTTTCTTT | CAWSVGNSAFF
few | 16 | TRBJ2-7 | TRBV6-2/TRBV6-3 | NA | TGTGCCAGCAGTTACTCGCTTCGGGGTTACGTCTACGAGCAGTACTTC | CASSYSLRGYVYEQYF
NA | 14 | TRBJ1-1 | TRBV10-3 | TRBD1 | TGTGCCACGCTTGGACAGGGAGGGGACACTGAAGCTTTCTTT | CATLGQGGDTEAFF
NA | 12 | TRBJ1-2 | TRBV7-9 | NA | TGTGCCAGCAGCTTAGTCCTCTATGGCTACACCTTC | CASSLVLYGYTF
few | 14 | TRBJ1-2 | TRBV20-1 | NA | TGCAGTGCTAGAGATTTGGAGTGGACCTATGGCTACACCTTC | CSARDLEWTYGYTF
many | 16 | TRBJ2-1 | TRBV6-5 | NA | TGTGCCAGCAGTTACGGCCTAACTGCAGGGCGGGATGAGCAGTTCTTC | CASSYGLTAGRDEQFF
many | 16 | TRBJ2-3 | TRBV20-1 | TRBD2 | TGCAGTGCTAGACGATCGAGCGGGAGGGTGACAGATACGCAGTATTTT | CSARRSSGRVTDTQYF
NA | 16 | TRBJ2-1 | TRBV5-1 | NA | TGCGCCAGCAACGAAGCCACCGGGACGGCCGCCTTAGAGCAGTTCTTC | CASNEATGTAALEQFF
many | 14 | TRBJ2-7 | TRBV12-3/TRBV12-4 | TRBD1 | TGTGCCAGCAGGCCAAGACAGGGCTCCTACGAGCAGTACTTC | CASRPRQGSYEQYF
many | 16 | TRBJ2-1 | TRBV27 | NA | TGTGCCAGCAGCCTAGCCCGGACAGCTACCTACAATGAGCAGTTCTTC | CASSLARTATYNEQFF
many | 14 | TRBJ2-3 | TRBV20-1 | TRBD2 | TGCAGTGCTAGTCGCGGGAGTGGGAGTGGTACGCAGTATTTT | CSASRGSGSGTQYF
many | 15 | TRBJ2-7 | TRBV6-9 | TRBD2 | TGTGCCAGCAGTTTTGACAGCGGGAGTCTCTACGAGCAGTACTTC | CASSFDSGSLYEQYF
many | 14 | TRBJ1-2 | TRBV5-1 | TRBD1 | TGCGCCAGCAGGTTGACAGGGGGCGCGGGGGGCTACACCTTC | CASRLTGGAGGYTF
NA | 15 | TRBJ2-3 | TRBV19 | NA | TGTGCCAGTAGTATGGGACTCTTGATCACAGATACGCAGTATTTT | CASSMGLLITDTQYF
few | 11 | TRBJ1-2 | TRBV15 | NA | TGTGCCACCAGCATAGGCCCCGATTACACCTTC | CATSIGPDYTF
many | 16 | TRBJ2-1 | TRBV6-1 | TRBD2 | TGTGCCAGCACCGAAATCGGACTAGCGGCCTCTAGGGAGCAGTTCTTC | CASTEIGLAASREQFF
many | 15 | TRBJ1-1 | TRBV5-7 | NA | TGTGCCAGCAGTTCCCGGGCCTCGTTGTACACTGAAGCTTTCTTT | CASSSRASLYTEAFF
many | 13 | TRBJ2-2 | TRBV7-2 | NA | TGTGCCACCACACTACTGAACACCGGGGAGCTGTTTTTT | CATTLLNTGELFF
many | 17 | TRBJ2-3 | TRBV28 | NA | TGTGCCAGCAGTTTAGATACAGGGGGGGTTAGCACAGATACGCAGTATTTT | CASSLDTGGVSTDTQYF
many | 15 | TRBJ2-1 | TRBV5-1 | TRBD2 | TGCGCCAGCAGCTCGGGACTAGCGGGAAAGAATGAGCAGTTCTTC | CASSSGLAGKNEQFF
NA | 9 | TRBJ1-2 | TRBV5-6 | NA | TGTGCCAGCAGCTTTGGCTACACCTTC | CASSFGYTF
many | 15 | TRBJ2-2 | TRBV5-1 | NA | TGCGCCAGCAGCTTTGACAGTGGGAACACCGGGGAGCTGTTTTTT | CASSFDSGNTGELFF
NA | 13 | TRBJ1-2 | TRBV14 | NA | TGTGCCAGCAGCCAAGGGGTGAGCTATGGCTACACCTTC | CASSQGVSYGYTF
few | 17 | TRBJ2-1 | TRBV19 | TRBD2 | TGTGCCAGTACTGGGACTAGCGGGAGGGCCCGACGGAATGAGCAGTTCTTC | CASTGTSGRARRNEQFF
few | 13 | TRBJ2-2 | TRBV5-8 | TRBD1 | TGTGCCAGCAGCCGAGGACAGGCTAGGGAGCTGTTTTTT | CASSRGQARELFF
few | 17 | TRBJ2-6 | TRBV25-1 | TRBD2 | TGTGCCAGCAGTGGACTAGCGGGAGTGCGTGGGGCCAACGTCCTGACTTTC | CASSGLAGVRGANVLTF
many | 14 | TRBJ1-1 | TRBV27 | NA | TGTGCCAGCAGCTTGGGCAGACAGAACACTGAAGCTTTCTTT | CASSLGRQNTEAFF
many | 13 | TRBJ1-4 | TRBV20-1 | NA | TGCAGTGCTAGAGAGGGGGCGGGGGCACAACTGTTTTTT | CSAREGAGAQLFF
NA | 14 | TRBJ2-7 | TRBV5-5 | NA | TGTGCCAGCAGCGGGGGACTCAGCTCCTACGAGCAGTACTTC | CASSGGLSSYEQYF
few | 14 | TRBJ1-5 | TRBV5-1 | TRBD1 | TGCGCCAGCAGCCCGGGACAGGGCCAACAGCCCCAGCATTTT | CASSPGQGQQPQHF
many | 15 | TRBJ2-2 | TRBV20-1 | TRBD1 | TGCAGTGCTAGAGTCGGACAGGGGGTCACCGGGGAGCTGTTTTTT | CSARVGQGVTGELFF